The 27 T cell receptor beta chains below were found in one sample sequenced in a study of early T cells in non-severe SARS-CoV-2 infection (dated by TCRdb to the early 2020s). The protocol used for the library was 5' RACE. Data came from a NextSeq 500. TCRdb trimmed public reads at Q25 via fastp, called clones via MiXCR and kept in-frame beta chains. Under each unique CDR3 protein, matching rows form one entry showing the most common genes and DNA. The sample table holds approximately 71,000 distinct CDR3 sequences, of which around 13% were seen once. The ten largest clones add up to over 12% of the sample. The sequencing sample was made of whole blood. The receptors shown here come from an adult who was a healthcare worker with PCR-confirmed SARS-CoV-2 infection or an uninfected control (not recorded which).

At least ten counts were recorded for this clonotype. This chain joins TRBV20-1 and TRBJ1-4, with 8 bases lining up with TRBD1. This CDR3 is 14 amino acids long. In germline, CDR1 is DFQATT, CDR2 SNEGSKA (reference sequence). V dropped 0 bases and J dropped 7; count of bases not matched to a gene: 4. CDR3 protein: CSAREAGGSEKLFF. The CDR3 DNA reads TGCAGTGCTAGAGAGGCAGGGGGCAGTGAAAAACTGTTTTTT.

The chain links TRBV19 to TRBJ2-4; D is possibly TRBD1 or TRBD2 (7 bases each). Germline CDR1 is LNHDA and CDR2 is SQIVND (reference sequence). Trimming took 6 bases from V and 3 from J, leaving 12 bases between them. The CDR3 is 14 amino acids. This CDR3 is CASSPGGGKNIQYF. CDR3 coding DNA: TGTGCCAGTAGCCCAGGGGGGGGCAAAAACATTCAGTACTTC.

The DNA of the CDR3 is TGTGCCAGCAGCGTAGTGAAAGGGGACTCAGATACGCAGTATTTT. It yields the protein CASSVVKGDSDTQYF. The chain combines TRBV9 with TRBJ2-3, with TRBD2 as a possible D gene (6 bases). The CDR3 is 15 amino acids. The V end lost 0 bases, the J end lost 4 bases, and 12 bases lay between the germline ends. Germline-derived CDR1 and CDR2 are SGDLS and YYNGEE.

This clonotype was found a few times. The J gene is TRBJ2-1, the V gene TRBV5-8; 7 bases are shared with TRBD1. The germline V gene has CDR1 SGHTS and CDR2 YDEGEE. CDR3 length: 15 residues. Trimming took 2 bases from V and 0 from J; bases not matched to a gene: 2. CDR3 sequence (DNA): TGTGCCAGCAGCTTCGGACAGGACTCCTACAATGAGCAGTTCTTC. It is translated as CASSFGQDSYNEQFF. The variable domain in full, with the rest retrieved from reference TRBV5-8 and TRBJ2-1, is EAGVTQSPTHLIKTRGQQATLRCSPISGHTSVYWYQQALGLGLQFLLWYDEGEERNRGNFPPRFSGRQFPNYSSELNVNALELEDSALYLCASSFGQDSYNEQFFGPGTRLTVL.

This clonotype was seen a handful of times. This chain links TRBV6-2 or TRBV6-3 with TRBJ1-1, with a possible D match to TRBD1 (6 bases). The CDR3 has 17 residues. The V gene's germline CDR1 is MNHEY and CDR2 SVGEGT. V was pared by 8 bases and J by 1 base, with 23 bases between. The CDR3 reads CASETGQGRVQNTEAFF. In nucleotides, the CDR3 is TGTGCCAGCGAAACGGGGCAGGGGAGGGTTCAGAACACTGAAGCTTTCTTT.

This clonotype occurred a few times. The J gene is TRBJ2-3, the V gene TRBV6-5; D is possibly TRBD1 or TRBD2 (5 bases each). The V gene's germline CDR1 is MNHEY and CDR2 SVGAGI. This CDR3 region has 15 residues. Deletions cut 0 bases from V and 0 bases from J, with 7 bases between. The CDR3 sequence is CASSYSGVSTDTQYF. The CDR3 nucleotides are TGTGCCAGCAGTTACTCGGGGGTTAGCACAGATACGCAGTATTTT.

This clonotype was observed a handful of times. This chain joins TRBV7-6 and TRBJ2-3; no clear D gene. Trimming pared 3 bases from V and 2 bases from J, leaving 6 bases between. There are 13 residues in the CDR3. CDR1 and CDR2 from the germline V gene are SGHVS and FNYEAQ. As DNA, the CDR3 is TGTGCCAGCAGCTTCGACCTCACAGATACGCAGTATTTT. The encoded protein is CASSFDLTDTQYF.

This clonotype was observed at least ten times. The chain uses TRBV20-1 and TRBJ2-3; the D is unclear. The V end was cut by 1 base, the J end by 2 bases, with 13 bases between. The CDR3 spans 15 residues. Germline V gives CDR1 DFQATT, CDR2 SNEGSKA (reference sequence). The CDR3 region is CSARGGQQHTDTQYF. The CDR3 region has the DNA TGCAGTGCTAGAGGCGGCCAACAACACACAGATACGCAGTATTTT.

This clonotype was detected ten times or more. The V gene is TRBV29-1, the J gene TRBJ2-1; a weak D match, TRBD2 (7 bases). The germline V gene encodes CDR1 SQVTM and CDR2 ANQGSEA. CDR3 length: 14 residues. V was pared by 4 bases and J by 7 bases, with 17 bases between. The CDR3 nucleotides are TGCAGCGTTGCAGGTGGGGGGGCTAGGAATGAGCAGTTCTTC. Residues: CSVAGGGARNEQFF.

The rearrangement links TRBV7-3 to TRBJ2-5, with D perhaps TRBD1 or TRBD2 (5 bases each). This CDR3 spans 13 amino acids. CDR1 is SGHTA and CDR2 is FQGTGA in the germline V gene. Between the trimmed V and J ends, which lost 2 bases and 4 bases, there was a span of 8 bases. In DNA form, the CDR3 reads TGTGCCAGCAGCTTATTTGGGGGAGAGACCCAGTACTTC. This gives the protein CASSLFGGETQYF.

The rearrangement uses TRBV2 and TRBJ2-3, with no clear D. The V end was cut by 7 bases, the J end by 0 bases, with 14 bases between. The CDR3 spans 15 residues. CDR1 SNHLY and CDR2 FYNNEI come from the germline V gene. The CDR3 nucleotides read TGTGCCAGCAACCGGCGAACCTCTAGCACAGATACGCAGTATTTT. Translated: CASNRRTSSTDTQYF.

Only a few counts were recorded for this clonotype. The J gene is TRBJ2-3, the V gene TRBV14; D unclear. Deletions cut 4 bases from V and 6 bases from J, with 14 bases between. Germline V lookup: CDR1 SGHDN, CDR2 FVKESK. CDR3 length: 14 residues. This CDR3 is CASSRFGPPDTQYF. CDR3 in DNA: TGTGCCAGCAGCCGATTCGGGCCGCCCGATACGCAGTATTTT.

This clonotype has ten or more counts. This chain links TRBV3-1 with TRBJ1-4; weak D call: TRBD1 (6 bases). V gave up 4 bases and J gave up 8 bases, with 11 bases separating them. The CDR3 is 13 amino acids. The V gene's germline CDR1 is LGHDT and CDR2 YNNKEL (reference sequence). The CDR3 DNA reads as TGTGCCAGCAGCCGACGAGGACAGGAAAAACTGTTTTTT. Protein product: CASSRRGQEKLFF.

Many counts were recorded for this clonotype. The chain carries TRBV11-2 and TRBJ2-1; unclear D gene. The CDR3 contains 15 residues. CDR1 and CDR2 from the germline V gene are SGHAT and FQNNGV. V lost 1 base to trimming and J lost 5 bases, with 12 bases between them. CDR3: CASSLGAPRNNEQFF. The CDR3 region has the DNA TGTGCCAGCAGCTTAGGGGCCCCGAGGAACAATGAGCAGTTCTTC.

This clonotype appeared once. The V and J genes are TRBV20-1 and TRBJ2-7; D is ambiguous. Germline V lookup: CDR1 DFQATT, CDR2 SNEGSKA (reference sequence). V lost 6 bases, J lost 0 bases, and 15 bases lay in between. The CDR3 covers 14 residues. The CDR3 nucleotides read TGCAGTGCCCTCAACAGAGCCCGCTCCTACGAGCAGTACTTC. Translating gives CSALNRARSYEQYF.

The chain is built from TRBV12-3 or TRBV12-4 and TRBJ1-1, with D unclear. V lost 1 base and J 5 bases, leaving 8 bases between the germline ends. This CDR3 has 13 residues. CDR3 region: CASSLGPGTEAFF. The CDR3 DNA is TGTGCCAGCAGTTTAGGACCGGGAACTGAAGCTTTCTTT.

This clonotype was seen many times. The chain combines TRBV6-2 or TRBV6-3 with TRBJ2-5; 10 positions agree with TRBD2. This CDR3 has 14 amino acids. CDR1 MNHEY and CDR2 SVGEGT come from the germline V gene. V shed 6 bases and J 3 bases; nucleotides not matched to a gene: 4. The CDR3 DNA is TGTGCCAGCAGATCACTAGCGGGAAAAGAGACCCAGTACTTC. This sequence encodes CASRSLAGKETQYF.

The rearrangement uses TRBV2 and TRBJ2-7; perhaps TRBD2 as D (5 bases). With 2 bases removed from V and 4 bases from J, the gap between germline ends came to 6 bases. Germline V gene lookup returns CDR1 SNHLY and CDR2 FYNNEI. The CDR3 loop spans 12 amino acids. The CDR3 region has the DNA TGTGCCAGCAGTGAAAGCGGATACGAGCAGTACTTC. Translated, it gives CASSESGYEQYF. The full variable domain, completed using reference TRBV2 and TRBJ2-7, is EPEVTQTPSHQVTQMGQEVILRCVPISNHLYFYWYRQILGQKVEFLVSFYNNEISEKSEIFDDQFSVERPDGSNFTLKIRSTKLEDSAMYFCASSESGYEQYFGPGTRLTVT.

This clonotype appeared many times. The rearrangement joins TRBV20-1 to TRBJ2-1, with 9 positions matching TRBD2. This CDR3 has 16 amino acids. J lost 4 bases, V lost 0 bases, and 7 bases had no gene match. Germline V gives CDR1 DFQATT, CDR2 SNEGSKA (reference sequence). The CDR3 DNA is TGCAGTGCTAGAGATCTTTCTAGCGGGGAATACAATGAGCAGTTCTTC. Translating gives CSARDLSSGEYNEQFF.

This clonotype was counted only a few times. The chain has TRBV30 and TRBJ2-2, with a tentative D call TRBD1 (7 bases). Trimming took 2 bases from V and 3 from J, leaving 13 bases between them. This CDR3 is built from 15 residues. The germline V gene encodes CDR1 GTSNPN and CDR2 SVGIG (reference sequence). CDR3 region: CAWSLDRRDTGELFF. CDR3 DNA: TGTGCCTGGAGTTTGGACAGGAGGGACACCGGGGAGCTGTTTTTT.

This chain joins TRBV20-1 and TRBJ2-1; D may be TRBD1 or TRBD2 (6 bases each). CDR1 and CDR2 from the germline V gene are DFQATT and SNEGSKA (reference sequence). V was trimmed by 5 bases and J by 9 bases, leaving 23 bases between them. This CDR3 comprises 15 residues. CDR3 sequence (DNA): TGCAGTGCTCAAGATCATGGGGGGCTATCGGGTGAGCAGTTCTTC. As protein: CSAQDHGGLSGEQFF.

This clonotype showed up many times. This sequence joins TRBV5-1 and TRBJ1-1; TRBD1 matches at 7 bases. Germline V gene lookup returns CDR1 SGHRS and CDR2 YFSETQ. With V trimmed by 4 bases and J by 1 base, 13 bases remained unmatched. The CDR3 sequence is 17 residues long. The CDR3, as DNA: TGCGCCAGCAGCCTGGGGGTGACCGGGACAGCGAACACTGAAGCTTTCTTT. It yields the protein CASSLGVTGTANTEAFF. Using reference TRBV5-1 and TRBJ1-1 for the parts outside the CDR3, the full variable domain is KAGVTQTPRYLIKTRGQQVTLSCSPISGHRSVSWYQQTPGQGLQFLFEYFSETQRNKGNFPGRFSGRQFSNSRSEMNVSTLELGDSALYLCASSLGVTGTANTEAFFGQGTRLTVV.

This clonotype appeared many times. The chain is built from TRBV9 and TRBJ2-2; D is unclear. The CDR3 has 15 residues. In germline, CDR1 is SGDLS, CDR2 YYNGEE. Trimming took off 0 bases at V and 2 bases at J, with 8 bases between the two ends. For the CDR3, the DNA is TGTGCCAGCAGCGTAGGTAGATTTAACACCGGGGAGCTGTTTTTT. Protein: CASSVGRFNTGELFF.

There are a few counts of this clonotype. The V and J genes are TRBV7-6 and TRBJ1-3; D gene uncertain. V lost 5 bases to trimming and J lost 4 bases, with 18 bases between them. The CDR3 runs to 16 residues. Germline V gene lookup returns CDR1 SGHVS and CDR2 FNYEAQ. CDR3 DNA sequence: TGTGCCAGCAGCCCTCACCTAGGTGGTGCAGGAAACACCATATATTTT. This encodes CASSPHLGGAGNTIYF.

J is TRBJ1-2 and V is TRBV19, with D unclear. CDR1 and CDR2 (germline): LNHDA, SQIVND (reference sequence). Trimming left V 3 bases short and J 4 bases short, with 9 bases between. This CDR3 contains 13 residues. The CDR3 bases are TGTGCCAGTAGTATTGGTCAGCCCTATGGCTACACCTTC. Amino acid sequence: CASSIGQPYGYTF.

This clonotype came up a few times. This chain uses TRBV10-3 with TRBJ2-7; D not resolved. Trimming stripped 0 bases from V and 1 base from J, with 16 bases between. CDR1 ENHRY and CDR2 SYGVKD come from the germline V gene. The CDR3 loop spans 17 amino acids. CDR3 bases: TGTGCCATCAGTGAGTCATTCCTTTCGGACCCTTCCTACGAGCAGTACTTC. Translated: CAISESFLSDPSYEQYF.

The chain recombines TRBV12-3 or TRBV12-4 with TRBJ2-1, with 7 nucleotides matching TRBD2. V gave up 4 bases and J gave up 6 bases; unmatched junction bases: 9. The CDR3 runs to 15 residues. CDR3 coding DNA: TGTGCCAGCAGTTCCCGGGGGGTCCACCTCAATGAGCAGTTCTTC. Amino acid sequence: CASSSRGVHLNEQFF.